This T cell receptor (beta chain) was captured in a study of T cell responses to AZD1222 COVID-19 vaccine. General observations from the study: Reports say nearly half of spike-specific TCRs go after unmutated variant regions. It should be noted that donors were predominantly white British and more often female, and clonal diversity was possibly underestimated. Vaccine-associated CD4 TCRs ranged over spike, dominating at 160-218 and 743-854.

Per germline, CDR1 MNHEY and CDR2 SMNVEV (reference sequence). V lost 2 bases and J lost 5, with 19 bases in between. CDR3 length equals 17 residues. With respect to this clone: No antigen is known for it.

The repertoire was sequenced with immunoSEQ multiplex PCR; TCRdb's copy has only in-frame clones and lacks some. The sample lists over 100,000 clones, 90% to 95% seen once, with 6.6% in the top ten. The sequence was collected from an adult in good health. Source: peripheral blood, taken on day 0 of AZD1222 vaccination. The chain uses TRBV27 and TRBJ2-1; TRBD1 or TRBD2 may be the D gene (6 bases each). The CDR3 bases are TGTGCCAGCAGTTTAGGGTGGGGGGAGACAGGAAACAATGAGCAGTTCTTC. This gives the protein CASSLGWGETGNNEQFF.